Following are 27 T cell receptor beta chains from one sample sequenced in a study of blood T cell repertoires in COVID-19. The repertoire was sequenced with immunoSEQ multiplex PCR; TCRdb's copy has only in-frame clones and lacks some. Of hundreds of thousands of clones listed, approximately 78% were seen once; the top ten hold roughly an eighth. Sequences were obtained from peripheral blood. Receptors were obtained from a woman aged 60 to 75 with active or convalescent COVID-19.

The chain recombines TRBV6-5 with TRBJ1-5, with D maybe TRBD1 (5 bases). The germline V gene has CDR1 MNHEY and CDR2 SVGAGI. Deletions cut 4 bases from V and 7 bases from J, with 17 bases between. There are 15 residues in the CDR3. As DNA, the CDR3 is TGTGCCAGCAGTTCCATGGGACTTGCGGGCCAGCCCCAGCATTTT. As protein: CASSSMGLAGQPQHF.

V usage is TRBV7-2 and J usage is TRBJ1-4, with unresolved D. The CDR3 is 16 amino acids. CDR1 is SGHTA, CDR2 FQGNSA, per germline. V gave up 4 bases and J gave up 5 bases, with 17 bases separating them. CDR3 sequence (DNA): TGTGCCAGCAGCTCTGGACTCGTCTATGGCAATGAAAAACTGTTTTTT. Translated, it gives CASSSGLVYGNEKLFF.

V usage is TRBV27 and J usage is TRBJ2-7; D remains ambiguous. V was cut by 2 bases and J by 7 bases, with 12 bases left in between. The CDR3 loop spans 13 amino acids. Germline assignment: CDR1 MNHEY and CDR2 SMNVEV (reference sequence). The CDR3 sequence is CASSLNAVGEQYF. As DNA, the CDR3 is TGTGCCAGCAGTTTAAACGCGGTGGGTGAGCAGTACTTC.

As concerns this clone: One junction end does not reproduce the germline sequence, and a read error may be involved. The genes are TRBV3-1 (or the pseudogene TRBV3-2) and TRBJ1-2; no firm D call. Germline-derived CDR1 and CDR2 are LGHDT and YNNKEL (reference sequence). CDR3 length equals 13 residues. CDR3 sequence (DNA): TGTGCCAGCAGCCCTACGGAGGGCTATGGCCACACCTTC. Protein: CASSPTEGYGHTF.

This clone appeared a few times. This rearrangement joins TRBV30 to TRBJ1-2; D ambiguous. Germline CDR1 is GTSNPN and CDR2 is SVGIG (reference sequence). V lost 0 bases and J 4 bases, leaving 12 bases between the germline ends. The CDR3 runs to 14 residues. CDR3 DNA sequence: TGTGCCTGGAGTGTATTTGGCCGTTCCTATGGCTACACCTTC. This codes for CAWSVFGRSYGYTF.

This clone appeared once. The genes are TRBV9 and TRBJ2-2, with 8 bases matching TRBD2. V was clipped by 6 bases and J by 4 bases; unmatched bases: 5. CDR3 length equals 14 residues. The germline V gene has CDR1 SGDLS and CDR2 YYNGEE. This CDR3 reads CASNIAGTTGELFF. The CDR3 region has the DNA TGTGCCAGCAATATAGCGGGGACCACCGGGGAGCTGTTTTTT.

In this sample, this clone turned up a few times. The CDR3 is CASSQEAGQGAWQYF. The CDR3 region has the DNA TGCGCCAGCAGCCAGGAAGCGGGACAGGGCGCTTGGCAGTACTTC. The V and J genes are TRBV4-1 and TRBJ2-7; 9 bases are a match to TRBD1. This CDR3 region has 15 residues. CDR1 and CDR2 (germline): MGHRA, YSYEKL. The V and J ends lost 3 bases and 9 bases, in that order; junction bases with no gene match: 12.

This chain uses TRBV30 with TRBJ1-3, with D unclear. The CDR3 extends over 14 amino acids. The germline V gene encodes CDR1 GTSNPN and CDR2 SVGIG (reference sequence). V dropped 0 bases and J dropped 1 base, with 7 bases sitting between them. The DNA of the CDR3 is TGTGCCTGGAGTGTATCCGGGTCTGGAAACACCATATATTTT. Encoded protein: CAWSVSGSGNTIYF. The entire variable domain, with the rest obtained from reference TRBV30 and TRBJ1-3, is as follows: SQTIHQWPATLVQPVGSPLSLECTVEGTSNPNLYWYRQAAGRGLQLLFYSVGIGQISSEVPQNLSASRPQDRQFILSSKKLLLSDSGFYLCAWSVSGSGNTIYFGEGSWLTVV.

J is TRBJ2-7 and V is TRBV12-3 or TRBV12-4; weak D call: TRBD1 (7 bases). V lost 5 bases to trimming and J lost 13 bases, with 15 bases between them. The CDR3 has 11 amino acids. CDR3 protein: CASSAGQSAYF. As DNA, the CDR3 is TGTGCCAGCAGTGCGGGACAGTCGGCCTACTTC.

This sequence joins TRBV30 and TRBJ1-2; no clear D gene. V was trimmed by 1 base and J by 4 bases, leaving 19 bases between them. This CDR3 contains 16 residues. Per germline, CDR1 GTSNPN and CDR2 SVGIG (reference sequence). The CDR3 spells CAWSGVEGSAGYGYTF. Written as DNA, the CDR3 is TGTGCCTGGAGTGGGGTTGAAGGGTCCGCGGGCTATGGCTACACCTTC.

CDR3 amino acids: CASSLSSYNSPLHF. The CDR3, as DNA: TGTGCCAGTAGTCTGAGCTCCTATAATTCACCCCTCCACTTT. The rearrangement uses TRBV19 and TRBJ1-6; the D is unclear. V lost 5 bases to trimming and J lost 0 bases, with 5 bases between them. Germline V gives CDR1 LNHDA, CDR2 SQIVND (reference sequence). The CDR3 extends over 14 amino acids.

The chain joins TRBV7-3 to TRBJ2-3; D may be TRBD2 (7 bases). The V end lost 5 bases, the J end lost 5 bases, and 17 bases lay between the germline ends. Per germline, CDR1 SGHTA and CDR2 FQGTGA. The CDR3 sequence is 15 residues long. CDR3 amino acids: CASSPGGPQRDTQYF. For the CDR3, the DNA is TGTGCCAGCAGCCCGGGGGGCCCCCAGCGAGATACGCAGTATTTT.

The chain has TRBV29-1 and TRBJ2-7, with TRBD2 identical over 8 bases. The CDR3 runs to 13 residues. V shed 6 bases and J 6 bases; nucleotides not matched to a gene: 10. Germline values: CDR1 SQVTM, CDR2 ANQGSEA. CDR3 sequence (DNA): TGCAGCGTCCGCCTTCGGGAGGGGAGCGAGCAGTACTTC. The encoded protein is CSVRLREGSEQYF.

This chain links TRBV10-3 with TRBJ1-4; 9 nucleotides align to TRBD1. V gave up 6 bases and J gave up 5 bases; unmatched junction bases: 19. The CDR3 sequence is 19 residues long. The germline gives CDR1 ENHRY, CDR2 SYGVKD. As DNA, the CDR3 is TGTGCCATCAGCGAGGTTCTTCCGGGACAGGGCAATAAAAATGAAAAACTGTTTTTT. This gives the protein CAISEVLPGQGNKNEKLFF.

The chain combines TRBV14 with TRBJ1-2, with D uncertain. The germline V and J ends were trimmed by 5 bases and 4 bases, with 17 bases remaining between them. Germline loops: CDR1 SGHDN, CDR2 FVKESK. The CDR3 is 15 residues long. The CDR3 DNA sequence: TGTGCCAGCAGCGAAGGGAGCGGAATACGCTATGGCTACACCTTC. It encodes CASSEGSGIRYGYTF.

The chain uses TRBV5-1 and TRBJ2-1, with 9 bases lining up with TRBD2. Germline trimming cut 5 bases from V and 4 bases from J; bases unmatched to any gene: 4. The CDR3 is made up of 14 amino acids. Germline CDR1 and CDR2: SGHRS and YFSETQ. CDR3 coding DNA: TGCGCCAGCAGTCGCGGGGGGGAGTACAATGAGCAGTTCTTC. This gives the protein CASSRGGEYNEQFF. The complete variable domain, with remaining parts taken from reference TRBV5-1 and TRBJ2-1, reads KAGVTQTPRYLIKTRGQQVTLSCSPISGHRSVSWYQQTPGQGLQFLFEYFSETQRNKGNFPGRFSGRQFSNSRSEMNVSTLELGDSALYLCASSRGGEYNEQFFGPGTRLTVL.

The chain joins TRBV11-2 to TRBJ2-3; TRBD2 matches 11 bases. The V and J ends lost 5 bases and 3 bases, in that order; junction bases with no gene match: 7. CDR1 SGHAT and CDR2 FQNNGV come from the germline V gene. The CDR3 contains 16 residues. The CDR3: CASSAVAGGPTDTQYF. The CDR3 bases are TGTGCCAGCAGCGCTGTAGCGGGGGGGCCTACAGATACGCAGTATTTT.

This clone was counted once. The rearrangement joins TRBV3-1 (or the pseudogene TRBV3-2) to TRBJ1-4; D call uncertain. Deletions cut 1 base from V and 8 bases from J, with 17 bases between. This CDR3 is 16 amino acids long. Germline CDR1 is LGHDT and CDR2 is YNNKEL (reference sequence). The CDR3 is CASSQAWAVAQEKLFF. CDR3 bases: TGTGCCAGCAGCCAAGCCTGGGCCGTCGCGCAGGAAAAACTGTTTTTT.

The CDR3 coding sequence is TGTGCCAGCAGCTTAGCGGGCACATCCTATAATTCACCCCTCCACTTT. Its translation: CASSLAGTSYNSPLHF. The chain links TRBV7-9 to TRBJ1-6; the D is unclear. V was pared by 0 bases and J by 1 base, with 7 bases between. The CDR3 has 16 residues. Germline CDR1 SEHNR, CDR2 FQNEAQ (reference sequence). Variable domain in full (rest from reference TRBV7-9 and TRBJ1-6): DTGVSQNPRHKITKRGQNVTFRCDPISEHNRLYWYRQTLGQGPEFLTYFQNEAQLEKSRLLSDRFSAERPKGSFSTLEIQRTEQGDSAMYLCASSLAGTSYNSPLHFGNGTRLTVT.

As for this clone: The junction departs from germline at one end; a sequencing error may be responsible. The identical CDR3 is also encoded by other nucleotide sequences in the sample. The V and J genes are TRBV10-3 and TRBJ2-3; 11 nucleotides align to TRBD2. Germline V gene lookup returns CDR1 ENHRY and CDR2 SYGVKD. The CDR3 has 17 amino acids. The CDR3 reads CAISESVAGGPEDTQYF. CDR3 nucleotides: TGTGCTATCAGTGAGTCAGTAGCGGGGGGGCCGGAAGATACGCAGTATTTT.

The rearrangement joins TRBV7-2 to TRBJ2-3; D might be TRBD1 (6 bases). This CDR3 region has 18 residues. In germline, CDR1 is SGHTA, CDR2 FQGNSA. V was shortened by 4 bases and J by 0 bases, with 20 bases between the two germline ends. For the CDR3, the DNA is TGTGCCAGCAGCTCAAGGGTGGGTGGGGGCTTAAGCACAGATACGCAGTATTTT. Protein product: CASSSRVGGGLSTDTQYF.

The CDR3 loop is CASSLGQGLRPQHF. The CDR3 nucleotides are TGTGCCAGCAGCTTGGGACAGGGGCTGAGGCCCCAGCATTTT. The V and J genes are TRBV5-8 and TRBJ1-5, with TRBD1 matching over 8 bases. This CDR3 comprises 14 residues. The ends lost 0 bases at V and 9 bases at J; junction bases unmatched: 5. Germline V gives CDR1 SGHTS, CDR2 YDEGEE.

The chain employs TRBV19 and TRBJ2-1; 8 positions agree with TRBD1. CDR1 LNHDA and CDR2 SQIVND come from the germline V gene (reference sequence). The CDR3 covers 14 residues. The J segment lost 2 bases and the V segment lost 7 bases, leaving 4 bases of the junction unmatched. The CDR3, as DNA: TGTGCCAGTAACATGGGACAGGCCTACAATGAGCAGTTCTTC. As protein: CASNMGQAYNEQFF. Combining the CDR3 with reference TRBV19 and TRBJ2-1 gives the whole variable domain DGGITQSPKYLFRKEGQNVTLSCEQNLNHDAMYWYRQDPGQGLRLIYYSQIVNDFQKGDIAEGYSVSREKKESFPLTVTSAQKNPTAFYLCASNMGQAYNEQFFGPGTRLTVL.

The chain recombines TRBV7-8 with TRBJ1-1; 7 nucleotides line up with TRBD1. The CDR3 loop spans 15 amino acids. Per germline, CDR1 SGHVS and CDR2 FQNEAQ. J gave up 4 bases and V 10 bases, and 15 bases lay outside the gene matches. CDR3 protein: CATQSKQGLVTEAFF. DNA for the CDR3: TGTGCCACCCAGTCTAAACAGGGGCTCGTCACTGAAGCTTTCTTT. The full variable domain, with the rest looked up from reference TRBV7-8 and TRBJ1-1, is GAGVSQSPRYKVAKRGQDVALRCDPISGHVSLFWYQQALGQGPEFLTYFQNEAQLDKSGLPSDRFFAERPEGSVSTLKIQRTQQEDSAVYLCATQSKQGLVTEAFFGQGTRLTVV.

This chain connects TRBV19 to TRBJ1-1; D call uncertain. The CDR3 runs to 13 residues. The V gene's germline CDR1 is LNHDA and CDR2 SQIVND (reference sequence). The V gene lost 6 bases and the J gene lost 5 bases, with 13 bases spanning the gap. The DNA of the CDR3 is TGTGCCAGTAGGTTAGTTAGTGGTACTGAAGCTTTCTTT. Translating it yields CASRLVSGTEAFF.

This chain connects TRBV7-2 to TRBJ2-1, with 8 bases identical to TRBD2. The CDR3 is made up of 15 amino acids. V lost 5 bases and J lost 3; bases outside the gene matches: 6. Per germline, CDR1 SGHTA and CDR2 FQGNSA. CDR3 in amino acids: CASSTSGGSYNEQFF. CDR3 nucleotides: TGTGCCAGCAGCACGTCGGGGGGGAGCTACAATGAGCAGTTCTTC.

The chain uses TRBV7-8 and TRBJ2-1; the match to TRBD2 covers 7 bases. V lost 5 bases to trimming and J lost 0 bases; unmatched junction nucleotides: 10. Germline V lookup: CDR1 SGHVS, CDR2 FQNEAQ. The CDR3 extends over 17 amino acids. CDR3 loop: CASSPRVGGSSYNEQFF. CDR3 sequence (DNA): TGTGCCAGCAGCCCGAGGGTCGGGGGGAGCTCCTACAATGAGCAGTTCTTC.